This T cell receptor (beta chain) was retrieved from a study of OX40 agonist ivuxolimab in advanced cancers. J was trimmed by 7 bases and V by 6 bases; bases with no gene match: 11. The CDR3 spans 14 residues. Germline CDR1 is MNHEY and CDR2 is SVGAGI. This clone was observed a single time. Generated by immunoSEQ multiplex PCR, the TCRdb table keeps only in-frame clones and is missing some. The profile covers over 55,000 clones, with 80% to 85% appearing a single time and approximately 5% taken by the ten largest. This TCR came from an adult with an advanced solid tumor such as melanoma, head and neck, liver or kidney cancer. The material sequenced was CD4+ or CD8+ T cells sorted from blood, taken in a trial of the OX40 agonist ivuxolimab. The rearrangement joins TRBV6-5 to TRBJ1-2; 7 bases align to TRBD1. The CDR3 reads CASSYTDRVIGYTF. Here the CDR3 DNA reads TGTGCCAGCAGCTACACCGACAGGGTGATTGGCTACACCTTC.